Listed here is a single T cell receptor beta chain. In its sample, this clone was seen once. It lacks a known antigen. Base qualities are not provided; no much larger clone lies one nucleotide away. The donors were healthy, HIV-negative adults who had no recently reported acute infections or vaccinations. Every donor was a Caucasian adult residing in Nashville, Tennessee, USA. CD4+ T cells were enriched by magnetic negative selection, after which naive cells were positively selected on CD45RA and the negative fraction was taken as the memory subset. After blood collection by leukapheresis, PBMCs were isolated using Ficoll-Histopaque density gradient centrifugation and then cryopreserved in the vapor phase of liquid nitrogen. Purity and quantity of every magnetically sorted T cell population were checked by analytical flow cytometry. Each sorted fraction had its genomic DNA isolated and then quantified by UV absorbance on a Nanodrop 2000c.

Using the deep immunoSEQ assay, multiplex PCR amplified TCR CDR3 regions from genomic DNA. For each cell subset, the extracted genomic DNA was distributed evenly across all wells of several immunoSEQ 96-well plates, and each plate served as one replicate. For sorted subsets, around 200 ng genomic DNA, equal to tens of thousands of T cell genomes, was loaded into each replicate PCR. Purified libraries were measured with a Qubit 3.0 fluorometer, size-checked on a Bioanalyzer 2100, and measured again with the KAPA Library Quantification kit. Each immunoSEQ 96-well plate was sequenced on its own single-read 150-cycle Illumina NextSeq 550 flow cell. Turning to the authors' computational methods: Because only junctional sequences without quality scores were contained in the immunoSEQ output, filtering matching that applied to full-length reads could not be performed. To assign V/J genes and CDR3, sequences were annotated using PyIR, a Python wrapper for IgBLAST v1.9, with IMGT germline references. Reads were removed for weak V/J assignments (E-value above 1e-6), missing CDR3, stop codons, out-of-frame junctions, or ambiguous translated residues. V3J clonotypes were defined as sequences sharing the same inferred V gene, J gene, and CDR3 amino acid sequence. The percentage overlap between two repertoires was calculated by dividing the number of shared unique clonotypes by the size of the smaller repertoire. Repertoire richness was assessed with RTK rarefaction, the Chao1 estimator, and Recon v2.1 estimates of unobserved clonotypes. Generation probabilities were computed with OLGA for all TCRbeta clonotypes obtained by the gDNA method from a handful of donors. TCRdb provides this immuneACCESS table in a form limited to in-frame rearrangements. Some clones are lacking; in checked studies, under half of them reflect an unresolved V gene, and why the rest are absent is not known. That table gives V, J and clone size, and the DNA gave D and trimming. Present in this sample are over 1.4 million clones, 95% to 97% of which were seen just once. The top ten clonotypes cover roughly 1.1% of the sample.

The data originate from a study of shared clonotypes between healthy human individuals (dated by TCRdb to about 2020). Looking at the study overall: The cohort comprised two women and a few men aged 18 to 49 years. Each donor's leukapheresis produced roughly between roughly 0.85 and 9 billion PBMCs. Blood TCR repertoires of about five healthy adults were deeply sequenced to estimate repertoire size and the extent of clonotype sharing between individuals. Libraries were prepared and TCR repertoires were sequenced by different laboratories using diverse techniques, in order to increase sequencing depth and limit assay-specific biases. For each donor, CD4 naive and CD4 memory were each run on three plates, CD8 naive on two plates, and CD8 memory on one plate.

Between the V and J ends, shortened by 4 bases and 4 bases respectively, the junction contains 17 bases. CDR1 and CDR2, looked up from the germline V gene, are SGHRS and YFSETQ. The cysteine opens and the phenylalanine closes a CDR3 of 15 amino acids. The kept DNA is CDR3 alone, 45 bases in frame from the first base. Broad study findings and their caveats: Because the study included only a small number of donors, the genetic and exposure-history diversity represented was limited. Based on pairwise subsampling, the degree of clonotype sharing among donors was expected to be affected by sequencing depth. Across a handful of donors, around 5% of naive CD4, 3.5% of naive CD8, approximately 2.5% of memory CD4, and 0.4% of memory CD8 clonotypes were shared. Higher generation probabilities were observed for clonotypes shared by all four sorted-subset donors than for non-shared clonotypes. Even with the large sequencing depth, rarefaction of the sorted-subset datasets indicated that sequencing was incomplete. Sampling was restricted to blood, and TCR repertoires in tissues likely differ from the TCR repertoires found in blood. Naive subsets generally had larger estimated clonotype richness than memory subsets did.

The chain uses TRBV5-1 and TRBJ2-5; 5 matching bases give a weak D call of TRBD2. Sequencing used naive CD4+ T cells sorted from blood. Reading the label with the study, this specimen's cell subset or site is: CD45RA+ positively selected. The TCR sequence derives from a man aged 30 to 39 in good health. Here is the DNA: TGCGCCAGCAGCCCCTTCGGACCGGAGGTAGAGACCCAGTACTTC. Its protein product is CASSPFGPEVETQYF.